This TCR beta chain was recorded in a study of a mutant IDH1 vaccine in newly diagnosed glioma. Whole-study context: Either 4-6 weeks after radiotherapy alone or alongside temozolomide, vaccination was begun.

Method: immunoSEQ multiplex PCR; TCRdb's copy keeps in-frame clones and lacks some. The profile shows about 65,000 clones, about 88% of them singletons. The CDR3 runs to 14 residues. V lost 2 bases, J lost 6 bases, and 14 bases lay in between. CDR1 MNHEY and CDR2 SMNVEV come from the germline V gene (reference sequence). The time point was: week 23, last vaccination. A single vaccine dose contained 300 ug of mutant IDH1 20-mer peptide, and topical imiquimod was used with it. Regarding this clone: The target antigen is unknown.

The sample here was PBMCs, taken from a glioma patient whose treatment included an IDH1 peptide vaccine. The TCR comes from a man aged 25-40 years with glioma. V and J are TRBV27 and TRBJ2-7, with TRBD2 as a possible D gene (6 bases). The CDR3: CASSLSGGLGEQYF. In nucleotides, the CDR3 is TGTGCCAGCAGTTTAAGTGGAGGGTTGGGCGAGCAGTACTTC.